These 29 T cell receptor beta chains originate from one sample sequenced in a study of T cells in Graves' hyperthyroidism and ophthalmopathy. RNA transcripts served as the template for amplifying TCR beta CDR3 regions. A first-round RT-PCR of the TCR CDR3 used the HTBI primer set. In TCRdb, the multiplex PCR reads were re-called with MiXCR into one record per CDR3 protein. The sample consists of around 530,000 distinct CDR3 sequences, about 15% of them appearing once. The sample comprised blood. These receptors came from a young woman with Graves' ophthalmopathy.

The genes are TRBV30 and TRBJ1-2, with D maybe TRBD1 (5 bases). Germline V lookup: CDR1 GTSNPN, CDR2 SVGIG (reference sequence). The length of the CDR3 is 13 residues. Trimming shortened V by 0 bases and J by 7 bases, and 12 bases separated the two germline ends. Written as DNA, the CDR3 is TGTGCCTGGAGTGTACAGGACATCGGTGGCTACACCTTC. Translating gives CAWSVQDIGGYTF.

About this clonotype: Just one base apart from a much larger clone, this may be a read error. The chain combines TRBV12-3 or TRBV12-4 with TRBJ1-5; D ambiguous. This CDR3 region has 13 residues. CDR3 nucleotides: TGTGTCAGCAGTTTTCGAATCAATCAGCCCCAGCATTTT. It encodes CVSSFRINQPQHF.

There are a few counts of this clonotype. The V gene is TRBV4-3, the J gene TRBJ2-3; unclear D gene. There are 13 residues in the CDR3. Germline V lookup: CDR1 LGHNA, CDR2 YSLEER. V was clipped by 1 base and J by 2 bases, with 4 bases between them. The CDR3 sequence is CASSQGITDTQYF. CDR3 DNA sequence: TGCGCCAGCAGCCAAGGGATCACAGATACGCAGTATTTT.

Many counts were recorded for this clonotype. In DNA form, the CDR3 reads TGTGCCAGCAGGGACCGACAGGTCTACACTGAAGCTTTCTTT. It translates to CASRDRQVYTEAFF. The rearrangement uses TRBV6-1 and TRBJ1-1; TRBD1 might be the D (6 bases). V was clipped by 6 bases and J by 3 bases, with 14 bases between them. Germline CDR1 MNHNS, CDR2 SASEGT. The CDR3 is 14 amino acids.

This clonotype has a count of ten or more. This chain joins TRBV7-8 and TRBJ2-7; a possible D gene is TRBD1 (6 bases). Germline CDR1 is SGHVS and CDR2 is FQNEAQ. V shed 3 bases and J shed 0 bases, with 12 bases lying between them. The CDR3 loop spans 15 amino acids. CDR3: CASSFLPDSSYEQYF. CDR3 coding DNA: TGTGCCAGCAGCTTTCTTCCGGACAGCTCCTACGAGCAGTACTTC.

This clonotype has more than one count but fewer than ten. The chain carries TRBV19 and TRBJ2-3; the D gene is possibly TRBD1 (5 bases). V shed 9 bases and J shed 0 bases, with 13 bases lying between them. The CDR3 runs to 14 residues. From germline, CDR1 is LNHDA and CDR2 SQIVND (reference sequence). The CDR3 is CASARTRSTDTQYF. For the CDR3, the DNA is TGTGCCAGCGCACGGACACGTAGCACAGATACGCAGTATTTT.

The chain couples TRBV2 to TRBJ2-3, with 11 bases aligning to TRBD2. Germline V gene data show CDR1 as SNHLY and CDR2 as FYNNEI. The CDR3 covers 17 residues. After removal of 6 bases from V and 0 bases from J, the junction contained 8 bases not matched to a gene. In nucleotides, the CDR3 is TGTGCCAGCAGGAAGACTAGCGGGATGGATAGCACAGATACGCAGTATTTT. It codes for CASRKTSGMDSTDTQYF. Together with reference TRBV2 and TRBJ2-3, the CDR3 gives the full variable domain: EPEVTQTPSHQVTQMGQEVILRCVPISNHLYFYWYRQILGQKVEFLVSFYNNEISEKSEIFDDQFSVERPDGSNFTLKIRSTKLEDSAMYFCASRKTSGMDSTDTQYFGPGTRLTVL.

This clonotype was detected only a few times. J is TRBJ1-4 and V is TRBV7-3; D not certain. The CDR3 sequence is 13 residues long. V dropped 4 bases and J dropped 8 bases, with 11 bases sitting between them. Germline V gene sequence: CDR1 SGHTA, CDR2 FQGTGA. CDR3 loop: CASSSQYGEKLFF. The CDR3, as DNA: TGTGCCAGCAGCTCCCAATATGGGGAAAAACTGTTTTTT.

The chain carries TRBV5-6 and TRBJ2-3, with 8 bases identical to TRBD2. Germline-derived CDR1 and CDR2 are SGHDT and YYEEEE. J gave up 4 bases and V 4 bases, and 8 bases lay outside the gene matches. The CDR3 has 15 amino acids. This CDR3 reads CASSPGGTFPDTQYF. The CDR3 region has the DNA TGTGCCAGCAGCCCGGGGGGGACTTTCCCAGATACGCAGTATTTT.

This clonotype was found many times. Written as DNA, the CDR3 is TGTGCCAGCAGCGGCCTGGAGACTAGCGAATTCGGCGAGCAGTACTTC. Translating gives CASSGLETSEFGEQYF. The chain carries TRBV7-9 and TRBJ2-7; 8 bases align to TRBD2. The trim removed 5 bases at V and 6 bases at J, leaving 15 bases unmatched. This CDR3 has 16 residues. Germline V CDR1 and CDR2: SEHNR, FQNEAQ (reference sequence).

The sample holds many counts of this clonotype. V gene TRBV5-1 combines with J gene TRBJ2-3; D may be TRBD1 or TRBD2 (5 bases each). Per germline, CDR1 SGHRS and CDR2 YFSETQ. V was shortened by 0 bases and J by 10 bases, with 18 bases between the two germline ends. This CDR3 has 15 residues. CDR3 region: CASSLVGDQINPQYF. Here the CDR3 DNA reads TGCGCCAGCAGCTTGGTAGGGGACCAAATCAATCCGCAGTATTTT.

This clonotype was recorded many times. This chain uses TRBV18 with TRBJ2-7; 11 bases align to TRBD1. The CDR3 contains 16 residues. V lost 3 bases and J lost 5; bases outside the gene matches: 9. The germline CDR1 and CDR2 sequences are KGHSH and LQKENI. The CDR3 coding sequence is TGTGCCAGCTCACCCTTTCGGACAGGGGGCGAGAACGAGCAGTACTTC. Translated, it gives CASSPFRTGGENEQYF.

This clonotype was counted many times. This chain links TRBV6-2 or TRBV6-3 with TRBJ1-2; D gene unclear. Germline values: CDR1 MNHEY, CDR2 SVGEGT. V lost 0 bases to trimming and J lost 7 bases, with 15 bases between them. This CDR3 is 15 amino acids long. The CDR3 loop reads CASSYSRLSAVGYTF. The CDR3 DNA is TGTGCCAGCAGTTACTCGAGGCTATCGGCGGTTGGCTACACCTTC.

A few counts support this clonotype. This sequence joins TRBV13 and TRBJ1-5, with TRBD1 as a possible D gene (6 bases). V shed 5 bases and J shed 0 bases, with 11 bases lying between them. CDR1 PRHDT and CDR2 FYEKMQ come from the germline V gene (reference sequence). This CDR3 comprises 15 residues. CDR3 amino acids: CASSRGGYSNQPQHF. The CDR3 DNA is TGTGCCAGCAGCCGAGGGGGGTATAGCAATCAGCCCCAGCATTTT.

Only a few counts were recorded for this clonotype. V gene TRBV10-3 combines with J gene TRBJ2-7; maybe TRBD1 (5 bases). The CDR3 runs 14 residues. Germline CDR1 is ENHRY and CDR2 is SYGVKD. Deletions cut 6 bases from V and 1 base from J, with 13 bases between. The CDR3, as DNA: TGTGCCATCAGGACAGATGGGTCGTCCTACGAGCAGTACTTC. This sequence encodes CAIRTDGSSYEQYF.

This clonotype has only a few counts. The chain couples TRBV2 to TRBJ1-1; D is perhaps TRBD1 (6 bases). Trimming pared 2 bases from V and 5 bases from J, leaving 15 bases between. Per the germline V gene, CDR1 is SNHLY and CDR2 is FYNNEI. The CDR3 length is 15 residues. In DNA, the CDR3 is TGTGCCAGCAGTGAATACATTGGGGGCGAGACTGAAGCTTTCTTT. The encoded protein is CASSEYIGGETEAFF. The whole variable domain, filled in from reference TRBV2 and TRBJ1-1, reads EPEVTQTPSHQVTQMGQEVILRCVPISNHLYFYWYRQILGQKVEFLVSFYNNEISEKSEIFDDQFSVERPDGSNFTLKIRSTKLEDSAMYFCASSEYIGGETEAFFGQGTRLTVV.

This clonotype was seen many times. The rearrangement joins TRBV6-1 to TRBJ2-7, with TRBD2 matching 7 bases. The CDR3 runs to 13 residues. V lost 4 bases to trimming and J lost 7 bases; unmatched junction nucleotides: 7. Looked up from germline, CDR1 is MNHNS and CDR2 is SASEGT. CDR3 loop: CASSGSGLVEQYF. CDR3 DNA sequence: TGTGCCAGCAGTGGTAGCGGACTAGTTGAGCAGTACTTC.

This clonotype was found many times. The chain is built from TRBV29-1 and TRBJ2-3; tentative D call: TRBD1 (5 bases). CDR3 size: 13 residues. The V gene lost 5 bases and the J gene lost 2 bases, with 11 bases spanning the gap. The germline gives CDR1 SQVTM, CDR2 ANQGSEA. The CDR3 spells CSVRQGNTDTQYF. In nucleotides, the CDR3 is TGCAGCGTTCGGCAGGGAAACACAGATACGCAGTATTTT.

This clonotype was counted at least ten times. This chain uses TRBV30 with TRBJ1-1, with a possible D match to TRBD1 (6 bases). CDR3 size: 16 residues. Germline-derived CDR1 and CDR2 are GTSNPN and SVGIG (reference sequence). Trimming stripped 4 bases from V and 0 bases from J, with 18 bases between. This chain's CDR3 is CAWNLLERGMNTEAFF. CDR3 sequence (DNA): TGTGCCTGGAATTTACTTGAGAGGGGGATGAACACTGAAGCTTTCTTT.

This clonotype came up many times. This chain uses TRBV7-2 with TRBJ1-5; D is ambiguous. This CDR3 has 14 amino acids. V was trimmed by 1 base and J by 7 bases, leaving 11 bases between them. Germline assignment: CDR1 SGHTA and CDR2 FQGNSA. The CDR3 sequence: CASSLDGGGQPQHF. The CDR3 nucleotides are TGTGCCAGCAGCTTAGATGGAGGAGGACAGCCCCAGCATTTT.

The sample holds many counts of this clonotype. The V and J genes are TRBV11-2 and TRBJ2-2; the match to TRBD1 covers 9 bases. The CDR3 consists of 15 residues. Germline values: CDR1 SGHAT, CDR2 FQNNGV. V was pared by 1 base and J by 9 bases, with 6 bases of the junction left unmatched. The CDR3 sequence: CASSLAIQGARELFF. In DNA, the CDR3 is TGTGCCAGCAGCTTAGCTATACAGGGGGCCCGGGAGCTGTTTTTT.

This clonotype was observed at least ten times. The CDR3, as DNA: TGTGCCAGCAGCTTAGATCGGGGTATCACTGAAGCTTTCTTT. It codes for CASSLDRGITEAFF. The chain has TRBV7-9 and TRBJ1-1; D is uncertain. Germline assignment: CDR1 SEHNR and CDR2 FQNEAQ (reference sequence). Between the trimmed V and J ends, which lost 1 base and 4 bases, there was a span of 10 bases. The CDR3 extends over 14 amino acids. The full variable domain, completed using reference TRBV7-9 and TRBJ1-1, is DTGVSQNPRHKITKRGQNVTFRCDPISEHNRLYWYRQTLGQGPEFLTYFQNEAQLEKSRLLSDRFSAERPKGSFSTLEIQRTEQGDSAMYLCASSLDRGITEAFFGQGTRLTVV.

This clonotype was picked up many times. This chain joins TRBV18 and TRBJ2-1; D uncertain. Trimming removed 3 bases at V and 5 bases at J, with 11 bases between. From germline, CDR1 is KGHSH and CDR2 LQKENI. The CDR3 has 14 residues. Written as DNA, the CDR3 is TGTGCCAGCTCACCCTCCCGGCTAGACAATGAGCAGTTCTTC. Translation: CASSPSRLDNEQFF.

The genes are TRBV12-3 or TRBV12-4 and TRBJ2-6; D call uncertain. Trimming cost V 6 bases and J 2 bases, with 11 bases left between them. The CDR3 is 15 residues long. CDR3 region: CASRIGAPGANVLTF. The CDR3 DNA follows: TGTGCCAGCAGAATAGGCGCCCCTGGGGCCAACGTCCTGACTTTC.

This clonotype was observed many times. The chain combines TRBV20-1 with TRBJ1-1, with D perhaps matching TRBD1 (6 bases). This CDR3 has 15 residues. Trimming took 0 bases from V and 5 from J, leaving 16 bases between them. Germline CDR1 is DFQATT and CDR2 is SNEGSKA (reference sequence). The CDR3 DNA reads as TGCAGTGCTAGAGATACCGGGGGCGTTAGAACTGAAGCTTTCTTT. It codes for CSARDTGGVRTEAFF.

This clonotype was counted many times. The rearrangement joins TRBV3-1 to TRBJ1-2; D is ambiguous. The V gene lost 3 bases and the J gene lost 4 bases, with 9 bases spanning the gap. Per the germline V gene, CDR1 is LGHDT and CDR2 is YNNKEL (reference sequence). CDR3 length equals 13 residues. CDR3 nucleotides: TGTGCCAGCAGCCACCCGGGGATCTATGGCTACACCTTC. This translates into CASSHPGIYGYTF.

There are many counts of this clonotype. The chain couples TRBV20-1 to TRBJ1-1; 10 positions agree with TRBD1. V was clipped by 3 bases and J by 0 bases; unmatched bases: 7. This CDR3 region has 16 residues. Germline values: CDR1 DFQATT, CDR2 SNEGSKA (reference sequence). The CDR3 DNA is TGCAGTGCTAGCCCAGGACAGGGGGGGGTGAACACTGAAGCTTTCTTT. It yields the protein CSASPGQGGVNTEAFF.

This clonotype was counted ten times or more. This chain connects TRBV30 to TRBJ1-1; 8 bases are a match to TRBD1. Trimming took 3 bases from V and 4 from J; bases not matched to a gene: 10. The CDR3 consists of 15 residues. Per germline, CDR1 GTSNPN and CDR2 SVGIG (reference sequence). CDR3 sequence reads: CAWSDEATGGTEAFF. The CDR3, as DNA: TGTGCCTGGAGCGACGAGGCCACAGGGGGCACTGAAGCTTTCTTT.

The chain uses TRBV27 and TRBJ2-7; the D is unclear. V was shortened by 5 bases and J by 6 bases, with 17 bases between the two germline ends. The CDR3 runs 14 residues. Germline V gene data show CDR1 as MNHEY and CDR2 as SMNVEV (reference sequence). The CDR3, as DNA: TGTGCCAGCAGTCTGACCGCGGAAGGATCCGAGCAGTACTTC. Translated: CASSLTAEGSEQYF.